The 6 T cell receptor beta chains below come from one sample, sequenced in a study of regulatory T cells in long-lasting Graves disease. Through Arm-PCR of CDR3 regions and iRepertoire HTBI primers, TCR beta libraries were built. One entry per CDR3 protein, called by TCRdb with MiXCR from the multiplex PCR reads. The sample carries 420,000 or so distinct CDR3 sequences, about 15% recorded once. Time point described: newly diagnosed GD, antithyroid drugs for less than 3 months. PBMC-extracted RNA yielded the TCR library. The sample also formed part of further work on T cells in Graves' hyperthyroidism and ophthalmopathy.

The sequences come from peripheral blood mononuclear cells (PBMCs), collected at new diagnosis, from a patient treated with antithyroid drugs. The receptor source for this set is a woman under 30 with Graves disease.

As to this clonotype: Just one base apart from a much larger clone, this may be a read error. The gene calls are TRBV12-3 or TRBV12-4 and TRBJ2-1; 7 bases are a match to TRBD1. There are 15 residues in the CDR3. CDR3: CASSLPTGFVNEQSF. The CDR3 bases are TGTGCCAGCAGTTTACCGACAGGGTTTGTGAATGAGCAGTCCTTC.

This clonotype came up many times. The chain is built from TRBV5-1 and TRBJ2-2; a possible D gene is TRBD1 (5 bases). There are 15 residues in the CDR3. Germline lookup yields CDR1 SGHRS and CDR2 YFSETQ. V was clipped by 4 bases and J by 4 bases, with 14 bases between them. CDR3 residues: CASSEGYRSTGELFF. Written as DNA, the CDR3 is TGCGCCAGCAGCGAAGGTTACAGGTCCACCGGGGAGCTGTTTTTT.

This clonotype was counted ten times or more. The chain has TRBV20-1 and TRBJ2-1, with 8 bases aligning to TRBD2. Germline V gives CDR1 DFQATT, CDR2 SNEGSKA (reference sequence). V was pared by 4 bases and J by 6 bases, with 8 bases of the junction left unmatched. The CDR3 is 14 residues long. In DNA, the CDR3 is TGCAGTGCTATTTTCGTAGCGGGACGCAATGAGCAGTTCTTC. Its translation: CSAIFVAGRNEQFF.

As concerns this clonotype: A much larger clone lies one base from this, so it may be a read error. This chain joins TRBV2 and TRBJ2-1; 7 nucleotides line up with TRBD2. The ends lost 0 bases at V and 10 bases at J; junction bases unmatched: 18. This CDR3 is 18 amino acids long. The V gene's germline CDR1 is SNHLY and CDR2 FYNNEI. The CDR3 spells CASSEAKLAVAGSYEQFF. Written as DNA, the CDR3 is TGTGCCAGCAGTGAAGCTAAGCTAGCGGTCGCCGGCTCCTACGAGCAGTTCTTC.

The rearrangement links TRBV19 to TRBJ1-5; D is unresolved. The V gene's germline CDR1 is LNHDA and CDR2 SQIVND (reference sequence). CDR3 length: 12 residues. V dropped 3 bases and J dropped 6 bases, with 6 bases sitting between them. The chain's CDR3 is CASSINRQPQHF. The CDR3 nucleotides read TGTGCCAGTAGTATTAATCGTCAGCCCCAGCATTTT.

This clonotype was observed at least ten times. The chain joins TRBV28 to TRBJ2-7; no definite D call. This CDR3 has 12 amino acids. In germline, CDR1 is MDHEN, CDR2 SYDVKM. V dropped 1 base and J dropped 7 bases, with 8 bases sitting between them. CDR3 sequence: CASSLSWKEQYF. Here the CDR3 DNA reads TGTGCCAGCAGTTTATCTTGGAAGGAGCAGTACTTC.